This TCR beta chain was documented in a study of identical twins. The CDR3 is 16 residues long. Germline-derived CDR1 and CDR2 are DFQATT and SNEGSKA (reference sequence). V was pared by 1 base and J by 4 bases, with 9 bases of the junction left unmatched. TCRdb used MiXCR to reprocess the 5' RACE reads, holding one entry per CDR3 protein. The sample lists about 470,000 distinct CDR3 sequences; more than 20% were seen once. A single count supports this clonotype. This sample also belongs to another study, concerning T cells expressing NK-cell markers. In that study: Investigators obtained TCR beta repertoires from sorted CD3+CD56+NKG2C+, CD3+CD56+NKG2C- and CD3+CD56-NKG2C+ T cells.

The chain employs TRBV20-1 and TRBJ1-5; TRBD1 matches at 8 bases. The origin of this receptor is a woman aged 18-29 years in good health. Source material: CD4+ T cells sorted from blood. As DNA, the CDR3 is TGCAGTGCTAGAGTCGCAGGGGGCATGGGGAATCAGCCCCAGCATTTT. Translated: CSARVAGGMGNQPQHF.